This entry describes one T cell receptor beta chain. These data belong to a study of blood T cell repertoires in COVID-19. Across the study: PBMCs, B-cell-depleted T cells, or T cells were the source of the cDNA or gDNA that made up the material.

In the original processing: Amplification from reference gene primers served as the basis for estimated nucleated cell counts. Generated by immunoSEQ multiplex PCR, the TCRdb table keeps only in-frame clones and is missing some. Clone size and the V and J calls come from that table; the DNA yielded D and trimming. Of 310,000 or so clones listed, about 82% are singletons. The CDR3 covers 16 residues. With 4 bases removed from V and 3 bases from J, the gap between germline ends came to 16 bases. In germline, CDR1 is SGDLS, CDR2 YYNGEE. The sequencing sample was made of peripheral blood. This TCR was sampled from a woman in her forties or fifties with acute or convalescent COVID-19. The rearrangement joins TRBV9 to TRBJ2-2; D perhaps matches TRBD2 (5 bases). The chain's CDR3 is CASSSLRRAHTGELFF. DNA of the CDR3: TGTGCCAGCAGCTCCCTGAGGCGGGCCCACACCGGGGAGCTGTTTTTT. Filled out from reference TRBV9 and TRBJ2-2, the complete variable domain reads DSGVTQTPKHLITATGQRVTLRCSPRSGDLSVYWYQQSLDQGLQFLIQYYNGEERAKGNILERFSAQQFPDLHSELNLSSLELGDSALYFCASSSLRRAHTGELFFGEGSRLTVL.